This TCR beta chain appears in the sequencing data of a study of molecular identifiers for immune sequencing clone quantification. Naive CD8 T cells underwent sorting with the CD8+CD4-CCR7+CD45RA+ definition. The germline gives CDR1 MNHEY, CDR2 SVGAGI. The junction had 8 bases not matched to a gene; V was cut back by 4 bases and J by 4 bases. There are 15 residues in the CDR3. MiXCR was run by TCRdb on the PCR reads, yielding one entry per CDR3 protein. The data hold nearly 650,000 distinct CDR3 sequences, with over 25% observed a single time. Study-wide results and limits: Effector cells had over 98% of their molecules in clones above 20 RNA copies, while naive cells had under 1%.

This clonotype was detected many times. Antigen specificity is unknown. V gene TRBV6-5 combines with J gene TRBJ2-5, with TRBD2 matching 8 bases. The source material was naive CD8+ T cells from blood, with Jurkat cell RNA spiked in. Subset: FACS-sorted CD8+CD4-CCR7+CD45RA+ naive T cells. The TCR originated in a human donor in good health. Some libraries in this study had Jurkat cell RNA spiked in. This CDR3 reads CASSFIGGAGETQYF. CDR3 DNA sequence: TGTGCCAGCAGTTTTATCGGGGGGGCCGGAGAGACCCAGTACTTC.